The 23 T cell receptor beta chains given below trace back to one sample, sequenced in a study of human T cells and chemical hapten exposure (dated by TCRdb to the early 2020s). The time point label on this specimen signifies: patch test 1, 2 weeks after DPC sensitization. The sample's treatment or condition label, decoded: therapeutic diphenylcyclopropenone sensitization with weekly scalp DPC. Library preparation employed RACE. Instrument on record: NextSeq 500. TCRdb took the public reads, trimmed them with fastp at Q25, ran MiXCR for clone calling and kept in-frame beta chains. Rows with one shared CDR3 protein collapse into an entry with the most common genes and DNA. The sample table contains some 400,000 distinct CDR3 sequences; only one count was recorded for more than 4.5% of them. 2% to 2.5% of the sample is held by the ten biggest clonotypes. Material: whole blood, obtained in connection with sensitization to the hapten diphenylcyclopropenone (DPC). The receptor source for this set is a woman aged 45-59 years with alopecia areata. Some clones in this sample may be carry-over from other donors' samples.

This clonotype was seen only a few times. The CDR3 region is CATKGIYNEQFF. CDR3 bases: TGTGCCACCAAGGGAATTTACAATGAGCAGTTCTTC. This chain connects TRBV24-1 to TRBJ2-1; no definite D call. Germline CDR1 reads KGHDR; CDR2 reads SFDVKD. The CDR3 covers 12 residues. The V gene lost 8 bases and the J gene lost 4 bases, with 8 bases spanning the gap.

V and J are TRBV20-1 and TRBJ2-1; a possible D gene is TRBD2 (6 bases). The length of the CDR3 is 12 residues. V was shortened by 4 bases and J by 9 bases, with 13 bases between the two germline ends. CDR1 and CDR2 from the germline V gene are DFQATT and SNEGSKA (reference sequence). The CDR3, as DNA: TGCAGTGCTATGAGGGAGGAGGGTGAGCAGTTCTTC. As protein: CSAMREEGEQFF.

This clonotype has a handful of counts. The chain uses TRBV9 and TRBJ2-3; no reliable D call. The germline V gene encodes CDR1 SGDLS and CDR2 YYNGEE. V dropped 6 bases and J dropped 1 base, with 9 bases sitting between them. The CDR3 contains 13 residues. CDR3 nucleotide sequence: TGTGCCAGCAACAAATGGGGCACAGATACGCAGTATTTT. This codes for CASNKWGTDTQYF.

At least ten counts were recorded for this clonotype. This chain connects TRBV5-1 to TRBJ2-7, with TRBD1 matching 7 bases. CDR1 SGHRS and CDR2 YFSETQ come from the germline V gene. The CDR3 runs 15 residues. V lost 5 bases to trimming and J lost 2 bases; unmatched junction nucleotides: 10. The CDR3 nucleotides read TGCGCCAGCAGGCGAGGACCGGGACAGCCCTACGAGCAGTACTTC. This translates into CASRRGPGQPYEQYF.

At least ten counts were recorded for this clonotype. J is TRBJ2-7 and V is TRBV9, with 7 bases aligning to TRBD1. This CDR3 region has 13 residues. The V gene end was trimmed by 5 bases and the J gene end by 3 bases; junction bases not matched to a gene: 5. Germline V gives CDR1 SGDLS, CDR2 YYNGEE. CDR3 sequence (DNA): TGTGCCAGCAGAGCCGGGGACAGCTACGAGCAGTACTTC. Protein sequence: CASRAGDSYEQYF.

This clonotype was recorded at least ten times. The V call is TRBV4-2, the J call TRBJ1-1; no firm D call. The CDR3 is made up of 16 amino acids. Germline values: CDR1 LGHNA, CDR2 YNFKEQ. V dropped 1 base and J dropped 0 bases, with 12 bases sitting between them. The chain's CDR3 is CASSQASTGMNTEAFF. The DNA for the CDR3 is TGTGCCAGCAGCCAAGCATCCACTGGGATGAACACTGAAGCTTTCTTT.

This clonotype was counted at least ten times. The J gene is TRBJ2-2, the V gene TRBV2, with 9 nucleotides matching TRBD1. Losses at the gene ends were 7 bases for V and 6 bases for J; bases not matched to a gene: 9. The CDR3 spans 15 residues. The germline V gene has CDR1 SNHLY and CDR2 FYNNEI. In DNA form, the CDR3 reads TGTGCCAGCATTTCACAGGGGGCCCTCTCCGGGGAGCTGTTTTTT. This sequence encodes CASISQGALSGELFF.

In its sample, this clonotype was seen many times. The V gene is TRBV29-1, the J gene TRBJ1-1, with TRBD1 as a possible D gene (6 bases). Germline CDR1 is SQVTM and CDR2 is ANQGSEA. V was pared by 7 bases and J by 0 bases, with 12 bases between. This CDR3 spans 13 amino acids. The DNA of the CDR3 is TGCAGCGCAAACAGGGACATGAACACTGAAGCTTTCTTT. It is translated as CSANRDMNTEAFF.

This clonotype was seen more than once but under ten times. The V gene is TRBV3-1, the J gene TRBJ1-2; maybe TRBD1 (5 bases). Trimming stripped 3 bases from V and 4 bases from J, with 15 bases between. Germline-derived CDR1 and CDR2 are LGHDT and YNNKEL (reference sequence). The CDR3 consists of 15 residues. CDR3 DNA sequence: TGTGCCAGCAGCCACCCACCCGGGGGAGGCTATGGCTACACCTTC. It specifies CASSHPPGGGYGYTF. Full variable domain (missing parts from reference TRBV3-1 and TRBJ1-2): DTAVSQTPKYLVTQMGNDKSIKCEQNLGHDTMYWYKQDSKKFLKIMFSYNNKELIINETVPNRFSPKSPDKAHLNLHINSLELGDSAVYFCASSHPPGGGYGYTFGSGTRLTVV.

In this sample, this clonotype turned up many times. The chain links TRBV7-9 to TRBJ1-1; unclear D gene. CDR1 and CDR2 (germline): SEHNR, FQNEAQ (reference sequence). Trimming removed 2 bases from V and 5 bases from J, with 6 bases in between. The CDR3 runs to 12 residues. The CDR3 protein is CASSLTPTEAFF. DNA of the CDR3: TGTGCCAGCAGCTTAACCCCGACTGAAGCTTTCTTT.

In this sample, this clonotype turned up a few times. The V gene is TRBV20-1, the J gene TRBJ2-3; 15 nucleotides agree with TRBD2. J lost 8 bases, V lost 0 bases, and 0 bases had no gene match. The CDR3 has 14 residues. Germline values: CDR1 DFQATT, CDR2 SNEGSKA (reference sequence). The DNA of the CDR3 is TGCAGTGCTAGAGAGGGACTAGCGGGAGGTACGCAGTATTTT. This codes for CSAREGLAGGTQYF.

The J gene is TRBJ2-1, the V gene TRBV7-2; TRBD2 is a possible D gene (5 bases). V was shortened by 5 bases and J by 1 base, with 9 bases between the two germline ends. Looked up from germline, CDR1 is SGHTA and CDR2 is FQGNSA. The CDR3 spans 14 residues. DNA for the CDR3: TGTGCCAGCAGCGCCGGGAATTCCTACAATGAGCAGTTCTTC. Translating gives CASSAGNSYNEQFF.

This clonotype was detected only a few times. The rearrangement joins TRBV7-2 to TRBJ1-5; D perhaps matches TRBD1 (6 bases). CDR1 and CDR2 (germline): SGHTA, FQGNSA. The CDR3 runs 14 residues. V lost 1 base and J lost 7, with 11 bases in between. In nucleotides, the CDR3 is TGTGCCAGCAGCTTAGACCAGGGGTCCCAGCCCCAGCATTTT. It is translated as CASSLDQGSQPQHF.

This clonotype was seen a few times. This rearrangement joins TRBV7-9 to TRBJ1-2; no clear D gene. Between the trimmed V and J ends, which lost 4 bases and 5 bases, there was a span of 20 bases. Germline CDR1 SEHNR, CDR2 FQNEAQ (reference sequence). CDR3 length equals 16 residues. CDR3: CASSSERTVHDYGYTF. The CDR3 DNA sequence: TGTGCCAGCAGCTCTGAAAGGACGGTTCACGATTATGGCTACACCTTC.

This clonotype was detected many times. CDR3 DNA: TGTGCCAGCAGCCAAGATCAGGGGACTAGTATCAACGAGCAGTACTTC. As protein: CASSQDQGTSINEQYF. The V call is TRBV4-2, the J call TRBJ2-7, with TRBD2 matching 8 bases. Germline CDR1 LGHNA, CDR2 YNFKEQ. With 0 bases clipped from V and 5 bases from J, the junction kept 9 bases outside the gene matches. The CDR3 has 16 residues.

This clonotype occurred many times. V usage is TRBV9 and J usage is TRBJ2-7; TRBD1 agrees at 8 bases. Trimming took 4 bases from V and 5 from J; bases not matched to a gene: 5. CDR3 length: 13 residues. Germline V gene lookup returns CDR1 SGDLS and CDR2 YYNGEE. CDR3 DNA: TGTGCCAGCAGCTACCAGGGGGCCGACGAGCAGTACTTC. It codes for CASSYQGADEQYF.

This clonotype was seen ten or more times. This chain joins TRBV5-1 and TRBJ1-1; perhaps TRBD1 as D (6 bases). Germline V gives CDR1 SGHRS, CDR2 YFSETQ. Trimming removed 5 bases from V and 4 bases from J, with 15 bases in between. This CDR3 has 14 residues. CDR3 coding DNA: TGCGCCAGCAGTTCCCCAGGGGCCGGCACTGAAGCTTTCTTT. It translates to CASSSPGAGTEAFF.

This chain joins TRBV20-1 and TRBJ2-7, with TRBD2 identical over 7 bases. The CDR3 sequence is 14 residues long. Germline CDR1 reads DFQATT; CDR2 reads SNEGSKA (reference sequence). V shed 4 bases and J 2 bases; nucleotides not matched to a gene: 8. CDR3 coding DNA: TGCAGTGCTATCCCTGGTGGGGGGGCCTACGAGCAGTACTTC. Translation gives CSAIPGGGAYEQYF.

There are many counts of this clonotype. Compared with germline, one end of the junction differs, possibly owing to a read error. The chain has TRBV5-1 and TRBJ2-5, with no clear D. Germline CDR1 SGHRS, CDR2 YFSETQ. CDR3 length equals 12 residues. The CDR3: CASSLEGETQYF. The CDR3 region has the DNA TGTGCCAGCAGCTTAGAAGGGGAGACCCAGTACTTC.

This clonotype showed up many times. The chain combines TRBV12-3 or TRBV12-4 with TRBJ1-1, with no clear D. The CDR3 has 15 residues. V was trimmed by 6 bases and J by 1 base, leaving 15 bases between them. In DNA, the CDR3 is TGTGCCAGCAGACCGATGCCAGTATCGAACACTGAAGCTTTCTTT. Residues: CASRPMPVSNTEAFF.

This clonotype was seen ten or more times. The rearrangement joins TRBV20-1 to TRBJ1-5, with TRBD1 matching 11 bases. From germline, CDR1 is DFQATT and CDR2 SNEGSKA (reference sequence). This CDR3 spans 15 amino acids. V shed 6 bases, J shed 3 bases, and the junction held 7 bases outside the gene matches. The CDR3 protein is CSAVDRGPLNQPQHF. DNA of the CDR3: TGCAGTGCCGTGGACAGGGGGCCTCTCAATCAGCCCCAGCATTTT.

Ten or more counts support this clonotype. CDR3 bases: TGTGCCAGCAGCTTGTCAGAGGCGGCCAAAAACATTCAGTACTTC. It specifies CASSLSEAAKNIQYF. J is TRBJ2-4 and V is TRBV7-9; D uncertain. The V end was cut by 3 bases, the J end by 1 base, with 10 bases between. The germline V gene encodes CDR1 SEHNR and CDR2 FQNEAQ (reference sequence). The CDR3 consists of 15 residues.

This clonotype has more than one count but fewer than ten. This chain uses TRBV12-3 or TRBV12-4 with TRBJ1-5; D is undetermined. This CDR3 region has 12 residues. V was cut by 3 bases and J by 9 bases, with 9 bases left in between. CDR3 nucleotides: TGTGCCAGCAGTTTGGGAATCACGCCCCAGCATTTT. The encoded protein is CASSLGITPQHF.